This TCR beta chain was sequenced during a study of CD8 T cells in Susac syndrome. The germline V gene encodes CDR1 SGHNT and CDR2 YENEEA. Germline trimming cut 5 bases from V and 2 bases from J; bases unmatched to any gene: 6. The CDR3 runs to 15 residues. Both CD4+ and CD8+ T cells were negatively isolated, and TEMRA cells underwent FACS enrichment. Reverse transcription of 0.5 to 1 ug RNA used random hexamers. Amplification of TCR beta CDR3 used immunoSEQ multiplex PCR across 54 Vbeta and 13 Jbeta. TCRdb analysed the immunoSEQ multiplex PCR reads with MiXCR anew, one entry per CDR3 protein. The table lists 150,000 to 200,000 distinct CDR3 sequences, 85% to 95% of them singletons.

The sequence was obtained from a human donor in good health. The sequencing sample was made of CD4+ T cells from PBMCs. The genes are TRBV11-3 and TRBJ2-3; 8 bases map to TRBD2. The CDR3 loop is CASSPGGGNTDTQYF. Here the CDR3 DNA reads TGTGCCAGCAGCCCTGGCGGGGGGAACACAGATACGCAGTATTTT.